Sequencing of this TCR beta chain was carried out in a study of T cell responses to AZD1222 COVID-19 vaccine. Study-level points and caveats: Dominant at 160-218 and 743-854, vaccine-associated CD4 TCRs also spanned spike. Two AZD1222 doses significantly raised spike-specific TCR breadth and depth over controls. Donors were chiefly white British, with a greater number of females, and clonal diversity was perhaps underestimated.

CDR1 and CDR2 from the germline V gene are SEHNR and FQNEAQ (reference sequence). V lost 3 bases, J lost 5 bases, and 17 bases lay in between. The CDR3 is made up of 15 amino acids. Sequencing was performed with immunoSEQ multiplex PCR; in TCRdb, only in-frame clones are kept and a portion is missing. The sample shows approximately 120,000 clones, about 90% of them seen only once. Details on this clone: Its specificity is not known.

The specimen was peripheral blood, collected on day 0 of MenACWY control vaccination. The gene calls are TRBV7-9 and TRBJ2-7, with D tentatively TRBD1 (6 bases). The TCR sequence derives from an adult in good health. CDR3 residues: CASSFLRGSRDEQYF. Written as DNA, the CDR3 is TGTGCCAGCAGCTTCTTGAGGGGGAGTCGGGACGAGCAGTACTTC.